This is a list of T cell receptor beta chains from one sample in a study of blood T cell repertoires in COVID-19. Assay used: immunoSEQ multiplex PCR; TCRdb lists only in-frame clones, some missing. The table records about 210,000 clones, more than 80% of them present only once. The sequenced sample was PBMCs or T cells enriched from blood (not recorded which). The receptors originated from a man aged 35 to 55 who had recovered from COVID-19. Each CDR3 is given with its conserved first and last residue. D genes are given only for firm matches. The size of a clone is reported for some rows only, either as once, few or many, or as a class for expanded clones.

D gene	V gene	J gene	clone size	CDR3 protein	CDR3 DNA
TRBD2	TRBV9	TRBJ2-1	many	CASSVGTSWDEQFF	TGTGCCAGCAGCGTAGGGACTAGCTGGGATGAGCAGTTCTTC
NA	TRBV7-9	TRBJ2-5	few	CASSLGARNYQETQYF	TGTGCCAGCAGCTTAGGCGCTAGAAATTACCAAGAGACCCAGTACTTC
NA	TRBV12-3/TRBV12-4	TRBJ2-7	NA	CASSSPGIDEQYF	TGTGCCAGCAGTTCGCCAGGGATCGACGAGCAGTACTTC
NA	TRBV28	TRBJ2-5	NA	CASSFVAGAKTQYF	TGTGCCAGCAGTTTCGTTGCAGGGGCGAAGACCCAGTACTTC
NA	TRBV2	TRBJ2-4	NA	CASGDDRAKNIQYF	TGTGCCAGCGGGGACGACAGGGCCAAAAACATTCAGTACTTC
TRBD1	TRBV12-3/TRBV12-4	TRBJ2-5	NA	CASSDRGLETQYF	TGTGCCAGCAGTGACAGGGGGTTGGAGACCCAGTACTTC
TRBD1	TRBV12-5	TRBJ2-7	NA	CASGLWGTGDEQYF	TGTGCTAGTGGTTTGTGGGGGACAGGGGACGAGCAGTACTTC
NA	TRBV5-4	TRBJ1-2	NA	CASSLRQGNYGYTF	TGTGCCAGCAGCTTGCGTCAGGGCAACTATGGCTACACCTTC
NA	TRBV4-1	TRBJ2-1	NA	CASSQGPPNSGSSYNEQFF	TGCGCCAGCAGCCAAGGCCCCCCGAATAGCGGCAGCTCCTACAATGAGCAGTTCTTC
NA	TRBV28	TRBJ1-1	NA	CASSLAIPGEAFF	TGTGCCAGCAGTTTGGCGATTCCAGGTGAAGCTTTCTTT
TRBD1	TRBV24-1	TRBJ2-3	NA	CATSDGQGAFTDTQYF	TGTGCCACCAGTGACGGCCAGGGGGCGTTTACAGATACGCAGTATTTT
NA	TRBV5-1	TRBJ2-7	once	CASSLGSAGTYEQYF	TGCGCCAGCAGCTTGGGGTCGGCAGGGACCTACGAGCAGTACTTC
NA	TRBV5-6	TRBJ1-5	once	CASSLLGQSSNQPQHF	TGTGCCAGCAGCCTTTTGGGCCAGAGCAGCAATCAGCCCCAGCATTTT
TRBD1	TRBV19	TRBJ2-7	NA	CASSTSYRQGFCF	TGTGCCAGTAGTACCTCTTATAGACAGGGTTTTTGCTTC
TRBD1	TRBV5-1	TRBJ2-7	NA	CASSLVTGVSYEQYF	TGCGCCAGCAGCTTGGTAACAGGGGTAAGCTACGAGCAGTACTTC
TRBD2	TRBV6-9	TRBJ2-7	NA	CASSYGNGGEQYF	TGTGCCAGCAGTTACGGAAACGGGGGGGAGCAGTACTTC
NA	TRBV18	TRBJ1-6	NA	CASSPDRLSYNSPLHF	TGTGCCAGCTCGCCTGACAGGTTATCCTATAATTCACCCCTCCACTTT
TRBD1	TRBV2	TRBJ1-4	NA	CASSKGTENEKLFF	TGTGCCAGCAGTAAAGGGACAGAGAATGAAAAACTGTTTTTT
TRBD1	TRBV7-9	TRBJ1-2	NA	CASSLESIGQGKGYGYTF	TGTGCCAGCAGCTTAGAAAGTATCGGACAGGGGAAAGGCTATGGCTACACCTTC
NA	TRBV19	TRBJ1-4	NA	CATTPRGEVEKLFF	TGTGCCACCACCCCAAGGGGCGAAGTTGAAAAACTGTTTTTT
NA	TRBV2	TRBJ2-1	NA	CASSGGGGRSYNEQFF	TGTGCCAGCAGCGGGGGTGGGGGACGCTCCTACAATGAGCAGTTCTTC
NA	TRBV24-1	TRBJ1-5	NA	CATSDFGGDNQPQHF	TGTGCCACCAGTGATTTCGGAGGGGACAATCAGCCCCAGCATTTT
TRBD1	TRBV27	TRBJ1-4	few	CASSRRRQGNEKLFF	TGTGCCAGCAGTCGACGAAGACAGGGGAACGAAAAACTGTTTTTT
TRBD2	TRBV19	TRBJ2-7	NA	CASSMGLVNYEQYF	TGTGCCAGTAGTATGGGACTAGTTAACTACGAGCAGTACTTC
TRBD2	TRBV18	TRBJ2-3	NA	CASSDQAGGSDTQYF	TGTGCCAGCTCAGATCAAGCGGGGGGCTCAGATACGCAGTATTTT
NA	TRBV11-2	TRBJ1-6	NA	CASSYDRQDSPLHF	TGTGCCAGCAGCTACGACAGGCAAGATTCACCCCTCCACTTT
NA	TRBV5-6	TRBJ1-2	NA	CASSLGPGENYGYTF	TGTGCCAGCAGCTTGGGTCCAGGGGAAAACTATGGCTACACCTTC
NA	TRBV2	TRBJ1-2	NA	CASSGEVSWVGYTF	TGTGCCAGCAGTGGGGAGGTCAGCTGGGTTGGCTACACCTTC
TRBD2	TRBV29-1	TRBJ2-5	NA	CSVISGNGETQYF	TGCAGCGTAATTAGCGGGAATGGAGAGACCCAGTACTTC